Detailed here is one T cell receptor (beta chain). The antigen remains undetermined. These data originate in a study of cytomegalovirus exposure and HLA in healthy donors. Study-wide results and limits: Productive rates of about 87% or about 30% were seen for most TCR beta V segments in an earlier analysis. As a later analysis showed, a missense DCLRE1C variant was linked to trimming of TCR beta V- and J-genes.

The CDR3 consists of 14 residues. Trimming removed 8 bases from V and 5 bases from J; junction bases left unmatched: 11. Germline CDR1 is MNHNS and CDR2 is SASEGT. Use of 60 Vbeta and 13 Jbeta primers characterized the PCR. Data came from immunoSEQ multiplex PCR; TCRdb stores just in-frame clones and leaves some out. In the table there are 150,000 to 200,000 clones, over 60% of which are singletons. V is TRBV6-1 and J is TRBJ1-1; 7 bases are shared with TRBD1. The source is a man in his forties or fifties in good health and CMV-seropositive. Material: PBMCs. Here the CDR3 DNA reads TGTGCCAGCGTGAGGCCAGGGGGAGTAACTGAAGCTTTCTTT. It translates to CASVRPGGVTEAFF.